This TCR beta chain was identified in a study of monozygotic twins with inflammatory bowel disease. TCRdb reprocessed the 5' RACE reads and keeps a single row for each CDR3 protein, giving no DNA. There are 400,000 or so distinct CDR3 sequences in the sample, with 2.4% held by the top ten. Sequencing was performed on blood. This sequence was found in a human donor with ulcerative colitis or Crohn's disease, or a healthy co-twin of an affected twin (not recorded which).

This CDR3 is CASSLVNVRAGGAFF. The chain employs TRBV7-2 and TRBJ1-1. The CDR3 has 15 residues. Germline V CDR1 and CDR2: SGHTA, FQGNSA.